The clone carrying this TCR beta chain was seen a few times. The V end lost 7 bases, the J end lost 6 bases, and 7 bases lay between the germline ends. The CDR3 sequence is 11 residues long. Germline V gene sequence: CDR1 SNHLY, CDR2 FYNNEI. Assay execution took place at the deep level. Profiling relied on immunoSEQ multiplex PCR, and the TCRdb table lists in-frame clones only, not all of them. The table has 2 million to 2.5 million clones, more than 80% seen once. The data were obtained in a study of shared clonotypes between healthy human individuals. Donors, healthy HIV-negative adults, lacked recent acute infections or vaccinations. Every one of the donors was a Caucasian adult that lived in Nashville, Tennessee.

V gene TRBV2 combines with J gene TRBJ2-1; D not resolved. This clonotype originated in a man aged 18 to 29 in good health. Some clones in this sample may be carry-over from other donors' samples. The material sequenced was naive CD4+ T cells from PBMCs. Specified subset: CD45RA+ positively selected. The chain's CDR3 is CASKYSNEQFF. DNA for the CDR3: TGTGCCAGCAAGTACAGCAATGAGCAGTTCTTC.